This T cell receptor beta chain stems from a study of T cell changes during pregnancy in multiple sclerosis. Losses at the gene ends were 1 base for V and 6 bases for J; bases not matched to a gene: 10. Germline V gene sequence: CDR1 SGHVS, CDR2 FNYEAQ. This CDR3 spans 18 amino acids. In this sample, this clone turned up a few times. TCRdb keeps only in-frame clones here, not all; method: immunoSEQ multiplex PCR. The sample shows some 61,000 clones, about 89% of them seen only once. The TCR originated in a female donor with multiple sclerosis, enrolled in a pregnancy study. Sequenced here: peripheral blood, sampled in the second trimester of pregnancy. The rearrangement uses TRBV7-6 and TRBJ2-4; the match to TRBD2 covers 12 bases. CDR3 nucleotides: TGTGCCAGCAGCTTAGGTGGACTAGCGGGGAGGGCCCCAAACATTCAGTACTTC. This gives the protein CASSLGGLAGRAPNIQYF.